Shown below are 15 T cell receptor beta chains from a single sample sequenced in a study of blood T cell repertoires in COVID-19. This table comes from immunoSEQ multiplex PCR, and its TCRdb copy is limited to in-frame clones, with some not included. The sample carries over 35,000 clones, 70% to 90% recorded once. The sequenced sample was peripheral blood. All receptors come from a man in his fifties or sixties with active COVID-19.

This chain joins TRBV18 and TRBJ2-7, with D possibly TRBD2 on 6 matching bases. CDR3 size: 13 residues. Germline CDR1 and CDR2: KGHSH and LQKENI. With 4 bases removed from V and 3 bases from J, the gap between germline ends came to 10 bases. For the CDR3, the DNA is TGTGCCAGCTCACTAGGGACTCGCTACGAGCAGTACTTC. This translates into CASSLGTRYEQYF.

This chain uses TRBV7-2 with TRBJ2-7; 12 positions match TRBD1. V dropped 5 bases and J dropped 2; count of bases not matched to a gene: 4. Germline V gene sequence: CDR1 SGHTA, CDR2 FQGNSA. The CDR3 is made up of 15 amino acids. The CDR3 reads CASSRGTGGTYEQYF. CDR3 sequence (DNA): TGTGCCAGCAGCAGGGGGACAGGGGGCACCTACGAGCAGTACTTC.

This chain uses TRBV6-5 with TRBJ2-1, with TRBD1 as a possible D gene (6 bases). The CDR3 sequence is 15 residues long. Germline assignment: CDR1 MNHEY and CDR2 SVGAGI. Trimming pared 6 bases from V and 0 bases from J, leaving 12 bases between. This chain's CDR3 is CASRPRRGSYNEQFF. CDR3 DNA sequence: TGTGCCAGCAGACCACGCAGGGGCTCCTACAATGAGCAGTTCTTC.

This chain uses TRBV10-3 with TRBJ1-1; possible D gene TRBD1, 5 bases. Germline values: CDR1 ENHRY, CDR2 SYGVKD. The CDR3 has 14 amino acids. Trimming pared 6 bases from V and 2 bases from J, leaving 13 bases between. The DNA for the CDR3 is TGTGCCATCAGGGCGTCCGACAGCAACACTGAAGCTTTCTTT. Translation: CAIRASDSNTEAFF.

The rearrangement uses TRBV11-1 and TRBJ1-2; 8 bases line up with TRBD1. V trimming: 6 bases; J trimming: 4 bases; junction bases outside the gene matches: 10. This CDR3 is built from 15 residues. Per the germline V gene, CDR1 is SGHAT and CDR2 is FQDESV (reference sequence). CDR3 nucleotide sequence: TGTGCCAGCAGTCAAACCGGGACAGGTAGCTATGGCTACACCTTC. The encoded protein is CASSQTGTGSYGYTF.

The sample holds a few counts of this clone. The V call is TRBV5-4, the J call TRBJ1-6, with D hard to call. Germline V gene sequence: CDR1 SGHNT, CDR2 YYREEE (reference sequence). CDR3 length: 17 amino acids. V was pared by 0 bases and J by 0 bases, with 10 bases between. Written as DNA, the CDR3 is TGTGCCAGCAGCTTGGGAGGGTCTAGCTCCTATAATTCACCCCTCCACTTT. It is translated as CASSLGGSSSYNSPLHF. The full variable domain, its missing parts supplied by reference TRBV5-4 and TRBJ1-6, is ETGVTQSPTHLIKTRGQQVTLRCSSQSGHNTVSWYQQALGQGPQFIFQYYREEENGRGNFPPRFSGLQFPNYSSELNVNALELDDSALYLCASSLGGSSSYNSPLHFGNGTRLTVT.

The chain employs TRBV5-1 and TRBJ2-7; D unresolved. CDR3 length: 13 amino acids. The germline gives CDR1 SGHRS, CDR2 YFSETQ. Trimming stripped 0 bases from V and 2 bases from J, with 6 bases between. The CDR3 is CASSLGAAYEQYF. DNA of the CDR3: TGCGCCAGCAGCTTGGGTGCAGCCTACGAGCAGTACTTC.

The rearrangement links TRBV2 to TRBJ2-3; D remains ambiguous. Germline assignment: CDR1 SNHLY and CDR2 FYNNEI. V lost 4 bases, J lost 3 bases, and 11 bases lay in between. The CDR3 is made up of 14 amino acids. The CDR3 loop reads CASSVLMSTDTQYF. The CDR3 coding sequence is TGTGCCAGCAGTGTTTTGATGAGTACAGATACGCAGTATTTT. Full variable domain (outside the CDR3, taken from reference TRBV2 and TRBJ2-3): EPEVTQTPSHQVTQMGQEVILRCVPISNHLYFYWYRQILGQKVEFLVSFYNNEISEKSEIFDDQFSVERPDGSNFTLKIRSTKLEDSAMYFCASSVLMSTDTQYFGPGTRLTVL.

This chain links TRBV5-4 with TRBJ2-7, with 11 bases matching TRBD1. This CDR3 contains 16 residues. CDR1 and CDR2 from the germline V gene are SGHNT and YYREEE (reference sequence). J was trimmed by 1 base and V by 4 bases; bases with no gene match: 7. Here the CDR3 DNA reads TGTGCCAGCAGCCTGGACAGGGGGCGCGATTCCTACGAGCAGTACTTC. Translation: CASSLDRGRDSYEQYF. Full variable domain (rest looked up from reference TRBV5-4 and TRBJ2-7): ETGVTQSPTHLIKTRGQQVTLRCSSQSGHNTVSWYQQALGQGPQFIFQYYREEENGRGNFPPRFSGLQFPNYSSELNVNALELDDSALYLCASSLDRGRDSYEQYFGPGTRLTVT.

V usage is TRBV2 and J usage is TRBJ2-5, with 9 positions matching TRBD2. This CDR3 is built from 14 residues. Germline V gene lookup returns CDR1 SNHLY and CDR2 FYNNEI. Trimming at V came to 7 bases and at J to 5 bases, leaving 8 bases not matched to a gene. The CDR3 region is CASMGGRGFETQYF. CDR3 bases: TGTGCCAGCATGGGCGGGAGGGGGTTTGAGACCCAGTACTTC.

The chain combines TRBV6-1 with TRBJ2-1; TRBD2 agrees at 10 bases. Germline assignment: CDR1 MNHNS and CDR2 SASEGT. CDR3 size: 17 residues. J was trimmed by 10 bases and V by 4 bases; bases with no gene match: 16. In DNA form, the CDR3 reads TGTGCCAGCAGTGGTCTCCTTCTAGCGGGAGAAACTCAGGAGCAGTTCTTC. Translation: CASSGLLLAGETQEQFF.

The chain recombines TRBV7-9 with TRBJ1-1; 7 bases are a match to TRBD1. CDR1 and CDR2 from the germline V gene are SEHNR and FQNEAQ (reference sequence). The CDR3 runs to 15 residues. V was clipped by 2 bases and J by 4 bases; unmatched bases: 7. This CDR3 reads CASSLREGAFTEAFF. The CDR3 region has the DNA TGTGCCAGCAGCTTACGTGAGGGGGCTTTCACTGAAGCTTTCTTT.

This rearrangement joins TRBV5-6 to TRBJ2-2; D remains unclear. Germline V CDR1 and CDR2: SGHDT, YYEEEE. The CDR3 totals 12 residues. V lost 0 bases, J lost 6 bases, and 3 bases lay in between. DNA for the CDR3: TGTGCCAGCAGCTTGGCAGCCGGGGAGCTGTTTTTT. It is translated as CASSLAAGELFF.

V gene TRBV2 combines with J gene TRBJ1-1; no clear D gene. V was trimmed by 5 bases and J by 2 bases, leaving 12 bases between them. The CDR3 has 14 amino acids. Germline V lookup: CDR1 SNHLY, CDR2 FYNNEI. As DNA, the CDR3 is TGTGCCAGCAGTTTAGAACAGCTCAACACTGAAGCTTTCTTT. It specifies CASSLEQLNTEAFF.

The CDR3 loop is CASSPTGGTRYF. Written as DNA, the CDR3 is TGCGCCAGCAGCCCGACAGGGGGGACTAGGTATTTT. This rearrangement joins TRBV4-1 to TRBJ1-3; TRBD1 aligns across 9 bases. The CDR3 is 12 amino acids. Germline V lookup: CDR1 MGHRA, CDR2 YSYEKL. V lost 4 bases to trimming and J lost 16 bases; unmatched junction nucleotides: 8.